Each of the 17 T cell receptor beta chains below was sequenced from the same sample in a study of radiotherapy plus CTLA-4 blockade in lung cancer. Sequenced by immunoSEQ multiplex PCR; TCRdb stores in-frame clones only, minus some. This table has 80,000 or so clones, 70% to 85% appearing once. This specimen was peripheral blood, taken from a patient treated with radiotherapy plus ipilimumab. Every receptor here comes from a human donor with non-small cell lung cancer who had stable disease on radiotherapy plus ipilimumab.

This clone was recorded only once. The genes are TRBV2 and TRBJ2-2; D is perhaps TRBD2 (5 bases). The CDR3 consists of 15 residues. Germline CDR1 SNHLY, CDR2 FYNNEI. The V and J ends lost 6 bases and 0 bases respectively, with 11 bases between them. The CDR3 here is CASRERSANTGELFF. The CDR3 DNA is TGTGCCAGCAGGGAGCGGAGCGCGAACACCGGGGAGCTGTTTTTT.

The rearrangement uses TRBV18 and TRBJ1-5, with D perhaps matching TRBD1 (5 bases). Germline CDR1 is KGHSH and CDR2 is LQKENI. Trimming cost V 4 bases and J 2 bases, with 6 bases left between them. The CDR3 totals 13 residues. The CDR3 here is CASSRDGNQPQHF. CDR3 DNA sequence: TGTGCCAGCTCACGGGACGGCAATCAGCCCCAGCATTTT.

The CDR3 coding sequence is TGTGCCAGCAGTGACAGGGGGAACACTGAAGCTTTCTTT. Protein: CASSDRGNTEAFF. J is TRBJ1-1 and V is TRBV19, with TRBD1 matching over 8 bases. The length of the CDR3 is 13 residues. Germline V CDR1 and CDR2: LNHDA, SQIVND (reference sequence). V lost 9 bases to trimming and J lost 1 base; unmatched junction nucleotides: 4. The variable domain in full, with the rest retrieved from reference TRBV19 and TRBJ1-1, is DGGITQSPKYLFRKEGQNVTLSCEQNLNHDAMYWYRQDPGQGLRLIYYSQIVNDFQKGDIAEGYSVSREKKESFPLTVTSAQKNPTAFYLCASSDRGNTEAFFGQGTRLTVV.

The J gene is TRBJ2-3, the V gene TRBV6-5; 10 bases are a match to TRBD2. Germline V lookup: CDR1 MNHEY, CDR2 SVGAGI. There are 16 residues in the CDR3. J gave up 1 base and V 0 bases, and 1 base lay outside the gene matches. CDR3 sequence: CASSYSGTSGTDTQYF. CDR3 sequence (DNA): TGTGCCAGCAGTTACTCCGGGACTAGCGGCACAGATACGCAGTATTTT.

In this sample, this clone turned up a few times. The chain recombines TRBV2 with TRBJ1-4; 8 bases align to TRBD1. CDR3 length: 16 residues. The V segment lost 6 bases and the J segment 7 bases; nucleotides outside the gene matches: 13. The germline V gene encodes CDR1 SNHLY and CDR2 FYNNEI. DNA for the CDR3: TGTGCCAGCAGAGGTCGGGACAGGCCAACCCTTGAAAAACTGTTTTTT. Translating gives CASRGRDRPTLEKLFF.

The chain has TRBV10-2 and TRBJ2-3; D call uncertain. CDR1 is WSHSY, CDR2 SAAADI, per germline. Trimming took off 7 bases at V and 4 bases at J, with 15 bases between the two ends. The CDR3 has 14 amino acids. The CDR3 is CASTETRRADTQYF. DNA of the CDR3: TGCGCCAGCACAGAGACCCGGCGAGCAGATACGCAGTATTTT.

Written as DNA, the CDR3 is TGTGCCAGCAGCTTAAGCGGGACTAGCACAGATACGCAGTATTTT. Encoded protein: CASSLSGTSTDTQYF. The chain has TRBV7-3 and TRBJ2-3; D is possibly TRBD2 (6 bases). Germline CDR1 reads SGHTA; CDR2 reads FQGTGA. The length of the CDR3 is 15 residues. Trimming removed 1 base at V and 0 bases at J, with 8 bases between.

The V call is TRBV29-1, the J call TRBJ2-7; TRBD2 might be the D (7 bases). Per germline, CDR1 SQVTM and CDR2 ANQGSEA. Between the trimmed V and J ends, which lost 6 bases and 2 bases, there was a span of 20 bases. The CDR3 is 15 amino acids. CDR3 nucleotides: TGCAGCGTACGCCCTTGGGGGGGGCCGCCCTACGAGCAGTACTTC. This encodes CSVRPWGGPPYEQYF.

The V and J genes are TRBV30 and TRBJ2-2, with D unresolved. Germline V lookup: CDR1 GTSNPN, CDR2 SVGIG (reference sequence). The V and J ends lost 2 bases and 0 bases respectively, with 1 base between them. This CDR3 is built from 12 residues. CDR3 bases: TGTGCCTGGAGTCCGAACACCGGGGAGCTGTTTTTT. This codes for CAWSPNTGELFF.

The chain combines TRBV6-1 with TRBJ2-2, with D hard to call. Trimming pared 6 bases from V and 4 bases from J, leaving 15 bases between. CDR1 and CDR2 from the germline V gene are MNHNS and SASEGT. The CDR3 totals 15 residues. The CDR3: CASRDPTTATGELFF. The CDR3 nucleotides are TGTGCCAGCAGGGACCCAACTACGGCCACCGGGGAGCTGTTTTTT.

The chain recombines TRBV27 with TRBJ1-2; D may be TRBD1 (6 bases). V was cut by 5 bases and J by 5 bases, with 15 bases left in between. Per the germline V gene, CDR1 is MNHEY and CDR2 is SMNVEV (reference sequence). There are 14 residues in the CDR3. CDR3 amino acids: CASSLGQRPYGYTF. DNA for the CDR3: TGTGCCAGCAGTCTAGGACAGAGACCATATGGCTACACCTTC.

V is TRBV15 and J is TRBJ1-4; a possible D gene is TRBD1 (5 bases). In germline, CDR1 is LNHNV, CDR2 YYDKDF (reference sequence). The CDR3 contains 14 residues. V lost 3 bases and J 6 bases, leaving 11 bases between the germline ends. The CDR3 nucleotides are TGTGCCACCAGCAGGGAAGCAGGGCATGAAAAACTGTTTTTT. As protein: CATSREAGHEKLFF.

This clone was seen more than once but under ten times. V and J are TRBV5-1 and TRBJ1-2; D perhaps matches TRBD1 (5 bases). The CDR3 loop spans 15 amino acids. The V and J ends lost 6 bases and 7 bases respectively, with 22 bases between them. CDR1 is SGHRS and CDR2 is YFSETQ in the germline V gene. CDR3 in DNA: TGCGCCAGCAACCTTGGAGGGCAGGGCTTGTCTGGCTACACCTTC. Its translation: CASNLGGQGLSGYTF.

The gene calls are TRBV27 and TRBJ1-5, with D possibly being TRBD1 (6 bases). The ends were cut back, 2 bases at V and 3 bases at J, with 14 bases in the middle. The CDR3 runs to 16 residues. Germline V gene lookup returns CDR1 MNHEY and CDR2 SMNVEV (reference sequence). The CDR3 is CASSLETPGANQPQHF. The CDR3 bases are TGTGCCAGCAGTTTAGAGACCCCGGGGGCCAATCAGCCCCAGCATTTT.

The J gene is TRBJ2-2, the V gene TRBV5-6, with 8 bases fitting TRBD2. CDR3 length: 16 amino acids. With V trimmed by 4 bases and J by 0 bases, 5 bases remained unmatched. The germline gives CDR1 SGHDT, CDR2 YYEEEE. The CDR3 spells CASSGTSLSNTGELFF. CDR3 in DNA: TGTGCCAGCAGCGGGACTAGTTTATCGAACACCGGGGAGCTGTTTTTT.

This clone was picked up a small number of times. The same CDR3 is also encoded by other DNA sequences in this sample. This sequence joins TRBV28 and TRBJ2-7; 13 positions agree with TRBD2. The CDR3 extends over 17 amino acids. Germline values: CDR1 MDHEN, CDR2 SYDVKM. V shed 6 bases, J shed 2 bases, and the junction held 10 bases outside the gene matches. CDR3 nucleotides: TGTGCCAGCAGCCCGCCGACTAGCGGGGGGCTGCCCTACGAGCAGTACTTC. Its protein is CASSPPTSGGLPYEQYF.

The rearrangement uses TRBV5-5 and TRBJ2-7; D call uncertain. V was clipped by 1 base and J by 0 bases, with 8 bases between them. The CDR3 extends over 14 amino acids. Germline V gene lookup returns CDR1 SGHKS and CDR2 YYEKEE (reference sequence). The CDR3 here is CASSLSAVSYEQYF. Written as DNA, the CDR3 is TGTGCCAGCAGCTTGAGCGCGGTCTCCTACGAGCAGTACTTC.